This T cell receptor (beta chain) was sequenced during a study of blood T cell repertoires in COVID-19. Overall study: Italy, Spain and the United States were the sources of the convalescent and acute COVID-19 samples. PBMCs, B-cell-depleted T cells, or T cells provided the cDNA or gDNA that made up the material.

Authors' data handling: It was from reference gene primer amplification that nucleated cell counts were estimated. TCRdb keeps only in-frame clones here, not all; method: immunoSEQ multiplex PCR. Clone size and the V and J calls come from that table; the DNA yielded D and trimming. The table records 20,000 to 30,000 clones, just over 85% of them present only once. In this sample, this clone turned up a few times. The germline V and J ends were trimmed by 8 bases and 1 base, with 15 bases remaining between them. Germline V lookup: CDR1 LNHDA, CDR2 SQIVND (reference sequence). The length of the CDR3 is 15 residues.

The sequencing sample was made of peripheral blood. The V and J genes are TRBV19 and TRBJ1-5, with D possibly TRBD1 on 5 matching bases. This clonotype was sampled from a man aged 65-85 years with acute or convalescent COVID-19. CDR3 nucleotide sequence: TGTGCCAGTCAAAGGGGAGGAGTAAGCAATCAGCCCCAGCATTTT. Translating it yields CASQRGGVSNQPQHF. The entire variable domain, with the rest obtained from reference TRBV19 and TRBJ1-5, is as follows: DGGITQSPKYLFRKEGQNVTLSCEQNLNHDAMYWYRQDPGQGLRLIYYSQIVNDFQKGDIAEGYSVSREKKESFPLTVTSAQKNPTAFYLCASQRGGVSNQPQHFGDGTRLSIL.